The 31 T cell receptor beta chains given below trace back to one sample, sequenced in a study of blood T cell repertoires in COVID-19. This table comes from immunoSEQ multiplex PCR, and its TCRdb copy is limited to in-frame clones, with some not included. The profile shows around 250,000 clones, 75% to 90% of them singletons. Sequenced material: PBMCs or T cells enriched from blood (not recorded which). The receptors come from a middle-aged woman who had been exposed to COVID-19.

The rearrangement uses TRBV6-4 and TRBJ1-5, with 8 bases that match TRBD1. CDR1 MRHNA and CDR2 SNTAGT come from the germline V gene. The CDR3 is 15 amino acids. J lost 3 bases, V lost 5 bases, and 6 bases had no gene match. Here the CDR3 reads CASSLQGGVNQPQHF. The CDR3 region has the DNA TGTGCCAGCAGTCTACAGGGGGGAGTCAATCAGCCCCAGCATTTT.

The chain uses TRBV5-1 and TRBJ1-1, with 9 bases fitting TRBD1. This CDR3 is built from 14 residues. V was pared by 4 bases and J by 1 base, with 2 bases of the junction left unmatched. Germline V gene lookup returns CDR1 SGHRS and CDR2 YFSETQ. The CDR3, as DNA: TGCGCCAGCAGCCCGGACAGGGGGAACACTGAAGCTTTCTTT. This codes for CASSPDRGNTEAFF.

V gene TRBV3-1 (or the pseudogene TRBV3-2) combines with J gene TRBJ1-6, with D maybe TRBD1 (6 bases). CDR3 length: 16 residues. Germline V gene lookup returns CDR1 LGHDT and CDR2 YNNKEL (reference sequence). V was pared by 4 bases and J by 5 bases, with 15 bases between. The CDR3 DNA is TGTGCCAGCAGCCCCTGGACAGTACCTAATAATTCACCCCTCCACTTT. Its protein product is CASSPWTVPNNSPLHF.

The sample holds one count of this clone. V gene TRBV10-3 combines with J gene TRBJ2-5; 12 positions match TRBD1. Germline-derived CDR1 and CDR2 are ENHRY and SYGVKD. The CDR3 is made up of 16 amino acids. The ends lost 6 bases at V and 5 bases at J; junction bases unmatched: 10. The DNA for the CDR3 is TGTGCCATCAGGTCGGGACAGGGGGCTTTCCGGGAGACCCAGTACTTC. This gives the protein CAIRSGQGAFRETQYF.

This clone was counted a single time. The genes are TRBV5-6 and TRBJ1-1, with 8 bases fitting TRBD1. The germline V gene has CDR1 SGHDT and CDR2 YYEEEE. The CDR3 is 14 residues long. Germline trimming cut 4 bases from V and 1 base from J; bases unmatched to any gene: 3. The CDR3 loop is CASSPTGGNTEAFF. The CDR3 DNA reads as TGTGCCAGCAGCCCAACAGGGGGGAACACTGAAGCTTTCTTT.

The chain joins TRBV28 to TRBJ1-5, with TRBD1 matching 7 bases. This CDR3 has 16 amino acids. Germline values: CDR1 MDHEN, CDR2 SYDVKM. After removal of 5 bases from V and 4 bases from J, the junction contained 11 bases not matched to a gene. CDR3 residues: CASSTTGAMRNQPQHF. The CDR3 nucleotides read TGTGCCAGCAGTACCACAGGGGCGATGAGGAATCAGCCCCAGCATTTT.

The genes are TRBV18 and TRBJ2-3; TRBD1 aligns across 7 bases. V shed 2 bases, J shed 0 bases, and the junction held 11 bases outside the gene matches. The germline V gene encodes CDR1 KGHSH and CDR2 LQKENI. The CDR3 has 18 residues. In DNA, the CDR3 is TGTGCCAGCTCACCAAAACCTTCCGGGACAGCCAGCACAGATACGCAGTATTTT. It encodes CASSPKPSGTASTDTQYF.

The J gene is TRBJ2-7, the V gene TRBV27; a possible D gene is TRBD2 (5 bases). Germline CDR1 and CDR2: MNHEY and SMNVEV (reference sequence). The CDR3 loop spans 12 amino acids. The ends were cut back, 5 bases at V and 9 bases at J, with 14 bases in the middle. CDR3: CASSSSTEGQYF. The CDR3 bases are TGTGCCAGCAGTAGTTCTACTGAGGGGCAGTACTTC.

The CDR3 nucleotides read TGTGCCAGCAGATACATGGGACAAAGTGGTGAAGCTTTCTTT. Translating gives CASRYMGQSGEAFF. V and J are TRBV2 and TRBJ1-1, with D possibly being TRBD1 (6 bases). In germline, CDR1 is SNHLY, CDR2 FYNNEI. Between the trimmed V and J ends, which lost 6 bases and 7 bases, there was a span of 18 bases. This CDR3 comprises 14 residues.

V usage is TRBV10-2 and J usage is TRBJ1-2; 8 nucleotides align to TRBD1. Germline CDR1 WSHSY, CDR2 SAAADI. There are 13 residues in the CDR3. V shed 2 bases and J 7 bases; nucleotides not matched to a gene: 3. CDR3 nucleotide sequence: TGCGCCAGCAGTGAGGGACAGGGTCTTGGCTACACCTTC. This codes for CASSEGQGLGYTF.

This clone occurred once. This chain connects TRBV28 to TRBJ1-4; TRBD1 is a possible D gene (5 bases). V was cut by 4 bases and J by 2 bases, with 14 bases left in between. The CDR3 runs to 16 residues. In germline, CDR1 is MDHEN, CDR2 SYDVKM. The CDR3: CASSSHQGVTNEKLFF. Here the CDR3 DNA reads TGTGCCAGCAGTTCCCACCAGGGTGTTACTAATGAAAAACTGTTTTTT.

The chain is built from TRBV7-6 and TRBJ1-5; D is ambiguous. The ends were cut back, 1 base at V and 3 bases at J, with 16 bases in the middle. There are 17 residues in the CDR3. The germline V gene has CDR1 SGHVS and CDR2 FNYEAQ. For the CDR3, the DNA is TGTGCCAGCAGCTTAGACGAGTTTGGCGGGTACAATCAGCCCCAGCATTTT. It encodes CASSLDEFGGYNQPQHF.

The CDR3: CASSWTGTSYEQYF. The CDR3 nucleotides read TGTGCCAGCTCTTGGACAGGAACTTCCTACGAGCAGTACTTC. This sequence joins TRBV2 and TRBJ2-7; 7 bases line up with TRBD1. The CDR3 length is 14 residues. Germline V gives CDR1 SNHLY, CDR2 FYNNEI. J lost 1 base, V lost 8 bases, and 8 bases had no gene match. Together with reference TRBV2 and TRBJ2-7, the CDR3 gives the full variable domain: EPEVTQTPSHQVTQMGQEVILRCVPISNHLYFYWYRQILGQKVEFLVSFYNNEISEKSEIFDDQFSVERPDGSNFTLKIRSTKLEDSAMYFCASSWTGTSYEQYFGPGTRLTVT.

The rearrangement joins TRBV4-2 to TRBJ2-3, with D possibly matching TRBD1 (6 bases). With 1 base removed from V and 6 bases from J, the gap between germline ends came to 11 bases. The CDR3 contains 14 residues. Per the germline V gene, CDR1 is LGHNA and CDR2 is YNFKEQ. The CDR3 DNA reads TGTGCCAGCAGCCAAGGGGTGGGGGCGGATACGCAGTATTTT. It yields the protein CASSQGVGADTQYF.

The chain joins TRBV28 to TRBJ1-2; possibly TRBD1 for D (5 bases). CDR1 and CDR2 from the germline V gene are MDHEN and SYDVKM. The CDR3 is 13 amino acids. V was pared by 3 bases and J by 4 bases, with 9 bases between. CDR3 nucleotides: TGTGCCAGCAGTTTCGTGCAGGGCTATGGCTACACCTTC. Amino acids: CASSFVQGYGYTF.

The chain has TRBV7-2 and TRBJ2-7, with D unclear. V lost 5 bases, J lost 4 bases, and 6 bases lay in between. The CDR3 loop spans 11 amino acids. Germline V lookup: CDR1 SGHTA, CDR2 FQGNSA. Here the CDR3 reads CASSPAYEQYF. The DNA for the CDR3 is TGTGCCAGCAGCCCCGCGTACGAGCAGTACTTC.

The genes are TRBV9 and TRBJ2-3, with D possibly matching TRBD1 (5 bases). The V and J ends lost 6 bases and 2 bases respectively, with 16 bases between them. The CDR3 consists of 15 residues. Germline V CDR1 and CDR2: SGDLS, YYNGEE. Written as DNA, the CDR3 is TGTGCCAGCACCGAGAGGTTAGGGGTCACAGATACGCAGTATTTT. Encoded protein: CASTERLGVTDTQYF. Filled out from reference TRBV9 and TRBJ2-3, the complete variable domain reads DSGVTQTPKHLITATGQRVTLRCSPRSGDLSVYWYQQSLDQGLQFLIQYYNGEERAKGNILERFSAQQFPDLHSELNLSSLELGDSALYFCASTERLGVTDTQYFGPGTRLTVL.

This sequence joins TRBV19 and TRBJ2-4; 9 positions agree with TRBD2. The trim removed 5 bases at V and 9 bases at J, leaving 11 bases unmatched. The CDR3 length is 15 residues. Germline V lookup: CDR1 LNHDA, CDR2 SQIVND (reference sequence). The CDR3 reads CASSPLAGVLTIQYF. CDR3 in DNA: TGTGCCAGTAGTCCATTAGCGGGAGTATTGACCATTCAGTACTTC. Together with reference TRBV19 and TRBJ2-4, the CDR3 gives the full variable domain: DGGITQSPKYLFRKEGQNVTLSCEQNLNHDAMYWYRQDPGQGLRLIYYSQIVNDFQKGDIAEGYSVSREKKESFPLTVTSAQKNPTAFYLCASSPLAGVLTIQYFGAGTRLSVL.

The chain couples TRBV7-2 to TRBJ1-6; D not certain. Trimming removed 0 bases from V and 0 bases from J, with 15 bases in between. Germline CDR1 is SGHTA and CDR2 is FQGNSA. The CDR3 runs to 19 residues. The CDR3 bases are TGTGCCAGCAGCTTAGCCAGGATTCTGGGGAGCTCCTATAATTCACCCCTCCACTTT. It yields the protein CASSLARILGSSYNSPLHF.

The V gene is TRBV10-3, the J gene TRBJ2-1; 7 nucleotides agree with TRBD2. V lost 7 bases, J lost 0 bases, and 3 bases stayed unmatched. CDR3 length: 14 amino acids. CDR1 is ENHRY and CDR2 is SYGVKD in the germline V gene. The CDR3, as DNA: TGTGCCATCAACGGCGGGAGCTCCTACAATGAGCAGTTCTTC. This encodes CAINGGSSYNEQFF.

The chain carries TRBV30 and TRBJ2-7; D might be TRBD1 (5 bases). V was shortened by 2 bases and J by 9 bases, with 11 bases between the two germline ends. This CDR3 contains 11 residues. The germline CDR1 and CDR2 sequences are GTSNPN and SVGIG (reference sequence). The CDR3 spells CAWSTSRAQYF. CDR3 in DNA: TGTGCCTGGAGTACCAGCAGGGCGCAGTACTTC. Full variable domain (rest looked up from reference TRBV30 and TRBJ2-7): SQTIHQWPATLVQPVGSPLSLECTVEGTSNPNLYWYRQAAGRGLQLLFYSVGIGQISSEVPQNLSASRPQDRQFILSSKKLLLSDSGFYLCAWSTSRAQYFGPGTRLTVT.

This clone has more than one count but fewer than ten. This rearrangement joins TRBV5-1 to TRBJ1-3; no clear D. V shed 4 bases and J shed 0 bases, with 14 bases lying between them. CDR1 is SGHRS, CDR2 YFSETQ, per germline. The CDR3 spans 16 residues. CDR3 amino acids: CASSLHDADSGNTIYF. The CDR3 nucleotides read TGCGCCAGCAGCCTCCATGACGCGGACTCTGGAAACACCATATATTTT. The entire variable domain, with the rest obtained from reference TRBV5-1 and TRBJ1-3, is as follows: KAGVTQTPRYLIKTRGQQVTLSCSPISGHRSVSWYQQTPGQGLQFLFEYFSETQRNKGNFPGRFSGRQFSNSRSEMNVSTLELGDSALYLCASSLHDADSGNTIYFGEGSWLTVV.

J is TRBJ1-2 and V is TRBV19; D is ambiguous. CDR1 LNHDA and CDR2 SQIVND come from the germline V gene (reference sequence). This CDR3 has 16 residues. V dropped 7 bases and J dropped 3 bases, with 21 bases sitting between them. In DNA, the CDR3 is TGTGCCAGTACCACGACCTGGTTGTGGAGGGACTATGGCTACACCTTC. Its protein product is CASTTTWLWRDYGYTF.

Points on this clone: The junction does not match germline at one end; this may be a read error. The gene calls are TRBV27 and TRBJ2-5, with 9 bases aligning to TRBD1. Germline lookup yields CDR1 MNHEY and CDR2 SMNVEV (reference sequence). The CDR3 spans 15 residues. The CDR3 reads CASSLFRDRDPSRYF. CDR3 in DNA: TGTGCCAGCAGCTTATTCCGGGACAGGGACCCTTCCCGGTACTTC.

This chain links TRBV2 with TRBJ1-2; 10 nucleotides align to TRBD1. The ends lost 6 bases at V and 7 bases at J; junction bases unmatched: 8. Germline CDR1 SNHLY, CDR2 FYNNEI. This CDR3 has 14 residues. The CDR3 nucleotides read TGTGCCAGCAGCGACGACAGGGGGCTGAGTGGCTACACCTTC. The encoded protein is CASSDDRGLSGYTF.

V and J are TRBV12-3 or TRBV12-4 and TRBJ1-1; 7 bases match TRBD1. The junction had 12 bases not matched to a gene; V was cut back by 6 bases and J by 11 bases. This CDR3 contains 13 residues. CDR3 loop: CASRRDWTGEAFF. The CDR3 DNA follows: TGTGCCAGCAGGCGAGATTGGACAGGTGAGGCTTTCTTT.

The rearrangement uses TRBV18 and TRBJ1-6, with TRBD1 matching 8 bases. The junction had 2 bases not matched to a gene; V was cut back by 3 bases and J by 7 bases. Germline CDR1 and CDR2: KGHSH and LQKENI. The CDR3 contains 14 residues. CDR3 coding DNA: TGTGCCAGCTCACCGACAGGGGCAAATTCACCCCTCCACTTT. This encodes CASSPTGANSPLHF.

V gene TRBV5-1 combines with J gene TRBJ2-7; TRBD1 matches 8 bases. The CDR3 runs to 13 residues. CDR1 and CDR2 from the germline V gene are SGHRS and YFSETQ. The CDR3, as DNA: TGTGCCAGCAGCGCCGGACAGGGTGGGGAGCAGTACGTC. It is translated as CASSAGQGGEQYV.

The chain is built from TRBV7-9 and TRBJ2-1, with 10 bases identical to TRBD2. This CDR3 contains 14 residues. Germline-derived CDR1 and CDR2 are SEHNR and FQNEAQ (reference sequence). The junction had 0 bases not matched to a gene; V was cut back by 2 bases and J by 5 bases. The chain's CDR3 is CASSLLAGDNEQFF. Written as DNA, the CDR3 is TGTGCCAGCAGCTTACTAGCGGGGGACAATGAGCAGTTCTTC.

The J gene is TRBJ2-7, the V gene TRBV18; 7 bases map to TRBD1. The V and J ends lost 3 bases and 3 bases, in that order; junction bases with no gene match: 2. CDR3 size: 13 residues. From germline, CDR1 is KGHSH and CDR2 LQKENI. The CDR3 loop is CASSPDRDYEQYF. The CDR3 DNA follows: TGTGCCAGCTCACCTGACAGGGACTACGAGCAGTACTTC.

J is TRBJ2-1 and V is TRBV5-6; 8 nucleotides line up with TRBD2. Germline CDR1 reads SGHDT; CDR2 reads YYEEEE. V trimming: 2 bases; J trimming: 16 bases; junction bases outside the gene matches: 8. This CDR3 is 12 amino acids long. CDR3 amino acids: CASSLIKRERFF. Here the CDR3 DNA reads TGTGCCAGCAGCTTAATAAAGCGGGAGAGATTCTTC.